Listed here are 28 T cell receptor beta chains from one sample, sequenced in a study of cytomegalovirus exposure and HLA in healthy donors. The PCR contained 60 Vbeta and 13 Jbeta primers. Some clones are missing from TCRdb's copy, which holds only in-frame ones; the method was immunoSEQ multiplex PCR. Of 200,000 to 300,000 clones in the sample, 84% were seen once. Sequencing input: PBMCs. Source of these receptors: a woman aged 40 to 50 in good health and CMV-seropositive.

This clone was seen a few times. The chain links TRBV5-1 to TRBJ1-3; possible D gene TRBD1, 5 bases. The CDR3 runs 15 residues. Germline V gene data show CDR1 as SGHRS and CDR2 as YFSETQ. Trimming stripped 0 bases from V and 3 bases from J, with 10 bases between. This CDR3 reads CASSLERGFGNTIYF. CDR3 DNA sequence: TGCGCCAGCAGCTTGGAAAGGGGCTTTGGAAACACCATATATTTT.

This chain connects TRBV19 to TRBJ1-5, with 8 positions matching TRBD1. The J segment lost 2 bases and the V segment lost 6 bases, leaving 6 bases of the junction unmatched. From germline, CDR1 is LNHDA and CDR2 SQIVND (reference sequence). This CDR3 has 15 amino acids. The CDR3 DNA reads as TGTGCCAGTAGCAATACAGGGGGTGGCAATCAGCCCCAGCATTTT. Amino acids: CASSNTGGGNQPQHF.

The chain employs TRBV5-4 and TRBJ2-7; 7 nucleotides agree with TRBD1. V trimming: 0 bases; J trimming: 5 bases; junction bases outside the gene matches: 2. The CDR3 runs to 13 residues. Germline V CDR1 and CDR2: SGHNT, YYREEE (reference sequence). The DNA of the CDR3 is TGTGCCAGCAGCTTGGCCGACAGGGACGAGCAGTACTTC. It codes for CASSLADRDEQYF.

This chain connects TRBV7-9 to TRBJ2-7; 7 bases line up with TRBD2. CDR1 is SEHNR and CDR2 is FQNEAQ in the germline V gene (reference sequence). Trimming removed 3 bases from V and 6 bases from J; junction bases left unmatched: 5. This CDR3 region has 13 residues. The CDR3 sequence: CASSLGTSAEQYF. As DNA, the CDR3 is TGTGCCAGCAGCTTGGGAACTAGCGCCGAGCAGTACTTC.

This chain connects TRBV27 to TRBJ2-3; 15 bases fit TRBD2. The CDR3 is made up of 17 amino acids. Germline assignment: CDR1 MNHEY and CDR2 SMNVEV (reference sequence). The trim removed 5 bases at V and 5 bases at J, leaving 8 bases unmatched. The CDR3 spells CASSPTGTSGRRDTQYF. The CDR3 DNA follows: TGTGCCAGCAGTCCAACCGGGACTAGCGGGAGGAGAGATACGCAGTATTTT.

The chain is built from TRBV5-1 and TRBJ2-7, with D perhaps matching TRBD1 (5 bases). Germline values: CDR1 SGHRS, CDR2 YFSETQ. V was clipped by 4 bases and J by 2 bases, with 10 bases between them. This CDR3 region has 13 residues. The CDR3 DNA follows: TGCGCCAGCAGCCCCACAGGACCCTACGAGCAGTACTTC. The encoded protein is CASSPTGPYEQYF.

V and J are TRBV7-9 and TRBJ1-1, with 7 bases matching TRBD1. V was clipped by 5 bases and J by 5 bases; unmatched bases: 8. CDR3 size: 14 residues. Germline CDR1 SEHNR, CDR2 FQNEAQ (reference sequence). CDR3 amino acids: CASSSTGVGTEAFF. In DNA, the CDR3 is TGTGCCAGCAGCAGTACAGGGGTTGGGACTGAAGCTTTCTTT.

The chain has TRBV5-4 and TRBJ1-3; D gene unclear. The CDR3 is 15 amino acids. CDR1 is SGHNT and CDR2 is YYREEE in the germline V gene (reference sequence). Trimming stripped 0 bases from V and 0 bases from J, with 7 bases between. CDR3 region: CASSLDVASGNTIYF. For the CDR3, the DNA is TGTGCCAGCAGCTTGGACGTAGCCTCTGGAAACACCATATATTTT.

This clone was counted a single time. This chain connects TRBV14 to TRBJ2-1, with 7 bases aligning to TRBD1. The CDR3 is 14 amino acids. V lost 4 bases to trimming and J lost 3 bases; unmatched junction nucleotides: 3. CDR1 SGHDN and CDR2 FVKESK come from the germline V gene. In DNA, the CDR3 is TGTGCCAGCAGCCCGACAGGGAACTACAATGAGCAGTTCTTC. Protein: CASSPTGNYNEQFF.

The chain recombines TRBV19 with TRBJ1-5, with a weak D call TRBD1 (6 bases). The length of the CDR3 is 14 residues. V was cut by 6 bases and J by 6 bases, with 15 bases left in between. Germline CDR1 is LNHDA and CDR2 is SQIVND (reference sequence). DNA of the CDR3: TGTGCCAGTAGGACCCCAGGGGCGAGTCAGCCCCAGCATTTT. This codes for CASRTPGASQPQHF.

This clone was observed a single time. This chain uses TRBV19 with TRBJ2-5; TRBD2 matches 11 bases. This CDR3 spans 15 amino acids. CDR1 is LNHDA and CDR2 is SQIVND in the germline V gene (reference sequence). V was pared by 3 bases and J by 5 bases, with 5 bases of the junction left unmatched. The CDR3 DNA is TGTGCCAGTAGTATTAGCGGGAGGGCCCGGGAGACCCAGTACTTC. It yields the protein CASSISGRARETQYF.

V is TRBV27 and J is TRBJ2-4; TRBD1 might be the D (5 bases). This CDR3 has 16 residues. V lost 5 bases and J 6 bases, leaving 20 bases between the germline ends. Germline V lookup: CDR1 MNHEY, CDR2 SMNVEV (reference sequence). The CDR3 here is CASSPSRAPSSNIQYF. The CDR3 region has the DNA TGTGCCAGCAGTCCCAGCAGGGCCCCTTCCTCAAACATTCAGTACTTC.

The rearrangement links TRBV30 to TRBJ2-1; TRBD1 matches 10 bases. The germline V gene has CDR1 GTSNPN and CDR2 SVGIG (reference sequence). Trimming removed 5 bases from V and 9 bases from J; junction bases left unmatched: 13. The CDR3 loop spans 15 amino acids. CDR3 nucleotides: TGTGCCTGGGATACCGGGACAGGGGCCCTGGGTGAGCAGTTCTTC. Protein product: CAWDTGTGALGEQFF.

V is TRBV19 and J is TRBJ1-4; D is unclear. Per germline, CDR1 LNHDA and CDR2 SQIVND (reference sequence). There are 12 residues in the CDR3. Trimming removed 3 bases from V and 6 bases from J, with 5 bases in between. The CDR3 region has the DNA TGTGCCAGTAGTATTGTCGATGAAAAACTGTTTTTT. Amino acid sequence: CASSIVDEKLFF.

The genes are TRBV5-6 and TRBJ1-1; D not resolved. This CDR3 has 14 amino acids. V lost 3 bases to trimming and J lost 5 bases, with 14 bases between them. CDR1 and CDR2 from the germline V gene are SGHDT and YYEEEE. The CDR3 loop reads CASSSGWWRTEAFF. The CDR3 DNA reads TGTGCCAGCAGCTCTGGGTGGTGGAGGACTGAAGCTTTCTTT.

The chain links TRBV7-9 to TRBJ2-2; TRBD1 is a possible D gene (6 bases). The V gene's germline CDR1 is SEHNR and CDR2 FQNEAQ (reference sequence). The V end was cut by 6 bases, the J end by 6 bases, with 11 bases between. The CDR3 contains 13 residues. The CDR3 bases are TGTGCCAGCAGACACAACAGGGCCGGGGAGCTGTTTTTT. It specifies CASRHNRAGELFF.

This chain joins TRBV7-3 and TRBJ2-3; D gene ambiguous. The CDR3 has 14 amino acids. V lost 2 bases to trimming and J lost 0 bases, with 6 bases between them. Germline CDR1 reads SGHTA; CDR2 reads FQGTGA. CDR3 sequence: CASSLGSSTDTQYF. DNA for the CDR3: TGTGCCAGCAGCTTAGGCAGTAGCACAGATACGCAGTATTTT.

The V gene is TRBV9, the J gene TRBJ2-7; TRBD2 matches 10 bases. This CDR3 has 14 amino acids. From germline, CDR1 is SGDLS and CDR2 YYNGEE. V lost 0 bases to trimming and J lost 7 bases; unmatched junction nucleotides: 4. CDR3 in amino acids: CASSVAGSGGEQYF. Here the CDR3 DNA reads TGTGCCAGCAGCGTAGCAGGTAGCGGGGGGGAGCAGTACTTC.

The CDR3 protein is CASSSGTGPLYGYTF. The CDR3 DNA is TGTGCCAGCAGCTCAGGGACAGGCCCTCTTTATGGCTACACCTTC. The genes are TRBV7-2 and TRBJ1-2; 8 bases agree with TRBD1. In germline, CDR1 is SGHTA, CDR2 FQGNSA. The CDR3 runs 15 residues. V shed 4 bases and J 5 bases; nucleotides not matched to a gene: 9.

This chain uses TRBV28 with TRBJ1-6; TRBD1 matches 8 bases. The CDR3 is 14 residues long. Unmatched junction bases numbered 10, after V lost 9 bases and J lost 9 bases. Germline V lookup: CDR1 MDHEN, CDR2 SYDVKM. The CDR3 reads CASLKQGVRSPLHF. In DNA, the CDR3 is TGTGCCAGTCTTAAACAGGGGGTTCGTTCACCCCTCCACTTT. Full variable domain (outside the CDR3, taken from reference TRBV28 and TRBJ1-6): DVKVTQSSRYLVKRTGEKVFLECVQDMDHENMFWYRQDPGLGLRLIYFSYDVKMKEKGDIPEGYSVSREKKERFSLILESASTNQTSMYLCASLKQGVRSPLHFGNGTRLTVT.

CDR3 bases: TGTGCCAGCAGCCAAGAAGGACAGGGGGCTCCCTTCCAGCAGTTCTTC. Its translation is CASSQEGQGAPFQQFF. The V and J genes are TRBV4-2 and TRBJ2-1; 11 bases align to TRBD1. This CDR3 is 16 amino acids long. V lost 0 bases to trimming and J lost 11 bases; unmatched junction nucleotides: 9. The germline V gene encodes CDR1 LGHNA and CDR2 YNFKEQ.

The chain links TRBV5-4 to TRBJ1-3, with TRBD1 identical over 7 bases. Trimming removed 4 bases from V and 0 bases from J; junction bases left unmatched: 4. Germline V gene lookup returns CDR1 SGHNT and CDR2 YYREEE (reference sequence). The CDR3 consists of 15 residues. The CDR3 is CASSGGTDSGNTIYF. As DNA, the CDR3 is TGTGCCAGCAGCGGAGGGACAGACTCTGGAAACACCATATATTTT.

This chain links TRBV6-1 with TRBJ1-2, with D possibly being TRBD1 (6 bases). V was clipped by 3 bases and J by 4 bases, with 18 bases between them. The CDR3 length is 16 residues. Germline CDR1 and CDR2: MNHNS and SASEGT. The CDR3 loop is CASSEGGTIGGYGYTF. The DNA of the CDR3 is TGTGCCAGCAGTGAGGGGGGGACTATAGGGGGCTATGGCTACACCTTC.

The rearrangement joins TRBV19 to TRBJ2-1; possibly TRBD2 for D (5 bases). The CDR3 is made up of 15 amino acids. Germline CDR1 reads LNHDA; CDR2 reads SQIVND (reference sequence). Trimming stripped 7 bases from V and 0 bases from J, with 13 bases between. As DNA, the CDR3 is TGTGCCAGTACCGCCCGAGAGGGCTCCTACAATGAGCAGTTCTTC. Amino acids: CASTAREGSYNEQFF.

V usage is TRBV19 and J usage is TRBJ1-5; D remains ambiguous. Germline V gives CDR1 LNHDA, CDR2 SQIVND (reference sequence). Deletions cut 0 bases from V and 9 bases from J, with 18 bases between. The CDR3 contains 16 residues. The CDR3 protein is CASSIDRGPTSGPQHF. The CDR3 bases are TGTGCCAGTAGTATAGATCGAGGGCCCACAAGTGGGCCCCAGCATTTT.

The J gene is TRBJ1-5, the V gene TRBV5-6; 8 bases match TRBD1. J gave up 0 bases and V 2 bases, and 4 bases lay outside the gene matches. Germline CDR1 SGHDT, CDR2 YYEEEE. The CDR3 is 16 residues long. CDR3 DNA: TGTGCCAGCAGCTTAACAGGGGGTAGTAGCAATCAGCCCCAGCATTTT. Encoded protein: CASSLTGGSSNQPQHF.

V gene TRBV27 combines with J gene TRBJ1-1; 8 bases map to TRBD1. Germline V gene sequence: CDR1 MNHEY, CDR2 SMNVEV (reference sequence). The CDR3 spans 17 residues. Trimming removed 9 bases from V and 3 bases from J; junction bases left unmatched: 18. The CDR3 is CASHRDRLNRGYTEAFF. Written as DNA, the CDR3 is TGTGCCAGTCACCGGGACAGGCTCAATAGAGGTTACACTGAAGCTTTCTTT.

This sequence joins TRBV28 and TRBJ1-4; the match to TRBD1 covers 7 bases. The germline gives CDR1 MDHEN, CDR2 SYDVKM. The CDR3 is 15 residues long. The junction had 4 bases not matched to a gene; V was cut back by 6 bases and J by 0 bases. The DNA of the CDR3 is TGTGCCAGCAGCGCAGGGGGAGCAACTAATGAAAAACTGTTTTTT. Translating it yields CASSAGGATNEKLFF.